The 6 T cell receptor beta chains given below trace back to one sample, sequenced in a study of T-cell memory formation after mild COVID-19. TCRdb re-analysed the 5' RACE reads in MiXCR, keeping a single row per CDR3 protein. In the table there are 210,000 or so distinct CDR3 sequences, roughly 27% of which are singletons. The sequencing sample was made of PBMCs or a T cell subset sorted from them (not recorded which). The source is an adult woman who had mild COVID-19 (a few samples of this study predate the infection). Cell type and time point are not known.

This clonotype was detected only a few times. This chain uses TRBV15 with TRBJ2-3; the D gene is possibly TRBD1 (5 bases). V was trimmed by 1 base and J by 1 base, leaving 15 bases between them. CDR1 and CDR2 (germline): LNHNV, YYDKDF (reference sequence). The CDR3 runs 17 residues. The CDR3 sequence is CATSRAREPSGTDTQYF. The CDR3 DNA follows: TGTGCCACCAGCAGAGCCAGGGAACCGTCTGGCACAGATACGCAGTATTTT.

This clonotype has only a few counts. The genes are TRBV12-3 or TRBV12-4 and TRBJ1-5; the match to TRBD1 covers 8 bases. The trim removed 6 bases at V and 0 bases at J, leaving 10 bases unmatched. The CDR3 loop spans 17 amino acids. CDR3 region: CASRRGDRSYSNQPQHF. CDR3 in DNA: TGTGCCAGCAGGAGAGGGGACAGGAGTTATAGCAATCAGCCCCAGCATTTT.

This chain's CDR3 is CASSAPMGSVTEAFF. The CDR3 bases are TGTGCCAGTAGTGCCCCAATGGGGTCCGTGACTGAAGCTTTCTTT. The chain carries TRBV19 and TRBJ1-1; D not resolved. The CDR3 contains 15 residues. V lost 5 bases and J 5 bases, leaving 18 bases between the germline ends. Looked up from germline, CDR1 is LNHDA and CDR2 is SQIVND (reference sequence).

This chain links TRBV6-2 or TRBV6-3 with TRBJ2-1; D is unclear. The CDR3 is 16 amino acids. The V end was cut by 6 bases, the J end by 7 bases, with 22 bases between. CDR1 is MNHEY and CDR2 is SVGEGT in the germline V gene. CDR3 coding DNA: TGTGCCAGCAGCCCCGTCCCCTTGTCGATGGGTAATGAGCAGTTCTTC. It yields the protein CASSPVPLSMGNEQFF.

This clonotype was observed a few times. The rearrangement joins TRBV6-5 to TRBJ1-6, with D maybe TRBD1 (5 bases). The V end lost 7 bases, the J end lost 9 bases, and 16 bases lay between the germline ends. Per germline, CDR1 MNHEY and CDR2 SVGAGI. This CDR3 region has 14 residues. Here the CDR3 DNA reads TGTGCCAGCACTAACACCGTCAGGGCTTCACCCCTCCACTTT. It yields the protein CASTNTVRASPLHF.

This clonotype was picked up many times. The DNA of the CDR3 is TGTGCCAGCAGCCCCCAAGCGGGGGGGAACGGGGAGCTGTTTTTT. Translated, it gives CASSPQAGGNGELFF. This chain links TRBV27 with TRBJ2-2; 10 bases line up with TRBD2. The ends lost 6 bases at V and 7 bases at J; junction bases unmatched: 8. The CDR3 runs 15 residues. Germline V gene sequence: CDR1 MNHEY, CDR2 SMNVEV (reference sequence).